The next 22 T cell receptor beta chains were all read from a single sample in a study of T cell repertoires and HLA-DP antigens. Their recognized antigens are unknown. The assay was immunoSEQ multiplex PCR, and TCRdb's table has in-frame clones only and misses some. The sample consists of 65,000 to 95,000 clones, over 75% of them appearing once. Sequencing used CD4+ T cells from PBMCs. The receptor source for this set is a man aged 55 to 70 in good health and CMV-seronegative.

The chain links TRBV19 to TRBJ2-7; 9 bases agree with TRBD1. Germline CDR1 is LNHDA and CDR2 is SQIVND (reference sequence). This CDR3 has 15 residues. The V and J ends lost 3 bases and 2 bases, in that order; junction bases with no gene match: 5. CDR3 nucleotide sequence: TGTGCCAGTAGTATGGCACAGGGGGCGGCCTACGAGCAGTACTTC. Translated, it gives CASSMAQGAAYEQYF.

V usage is TRBV7-8 and J usage is TRBJ2-3; TRBD2 might be the D (6 bases). V was pared by 1 base and J by 3 bases, with 11 bases between. The CDR3 runs 15 residues. CDR1 and CDR2 (germline): SGHVS, FQNEAQ. The CDR3 spells CASSLEGRSTDTQYF. The CDR3, as DNA: TGTGCCAGCAGCTTAGAGGGGAGGAGTACAGATACGCAGTATTTT.

V and J are TRBV6-5 and TRBJ2-1, with TRBD1 identical over 7 bases. Germline V CDR1 and CDR2: MNHEY, SVGAGI. This CDR3 spans 15 amino acids. V was pared by 0 bases and J by 4 bases, with 3 bases of the junction left unmatched. This CDR3 reads CASSYSGQRYNEQFF. Written as DNA, the CDR3 is TGTGCCAGCAGTTACTCGGGACAGAGATACAATGAGCAGTTCTTC.

The V and J genes are TRBV7-9 and TRBJ2-1; no clear D gene. Germline lookup yields CDR1 SEHNR and CDR2 FQNEAQ (reference sequence). Trimming took off 5 bases at V and 1 base at J, with 24 bases between the two ends. The CDR3 is 19 amino acids. The CDR3 region has the DNA TGTGCCAGCAGCCAGAGGCGAGGTTCGGTGGCCCCGTCCTACAATGAGCAGTTCTTC. Translated: CASSQRRGSVAPSYNEQFF.

This clone was picked up a small number of times. This chain uses TRBV5-4 with TRBJ2-7; weak D call: TRBD2 (7 bases). The CDR3 is made up of 15 amino acids. V lost 4 bases and J lost 3, with 17 bases in between. Germline CDR1 is SGHNT and CDR2 is YYREEE (reference sequence). DNA of the CDR3: TGTGCCAGCAGCCGGGGGGCGGGACCTCTCTACGAGCAGTACGTC. Translated: CASSRGAGPLYEQYV.

This clone appeared once. V and J are TRBV21-1 and TRBJ2-3; TRBD2 is the table's D call, not checked against the DNA. TRBV21-1 represents a pseudogene. CDR3 length equals 12 residues. CDR3 loop: CASSKRLDTQYF. The CDR3 DNA follows: TGTGCCAGCAGCAAGAGGCTGGATACGCAGTATTTT.

The chain uses TRBV19 and TRBJ1-1; the D gene is possibly TRBD1 (6 bases). Germline-derived CDR1 and CDR2 are LNHDA and SQIVND (reference sequence). The CDR3 runs to 16 residues. Trimming removed 0 bases from V and 1 base from J, with 12 bases in between. In DNA form, the CDR3 reads TGTGCCAGTAGTATAGATACGGGACACCCGAACACTGAAGCTTTCTTT. It codes for CASSIDTGHPNTEAFF.

The chain links TRBV7-2 to TRBJ2-3; D is undetermined. This CDR3 is 15 amino acids long. CDR1 is SGHTA and CDR2 is FQGNSA in the germline V gene. V was clipped by 2 bases and J by 2 bases, with 11 bases between them. DNA of the CDR3: TGTGCCAGCAGCTTAACTGCCGGTTCCACAGATACGCAGTATTTT. This gives the protein CASSLTAGSTDTQYF. The entire variable domain, with the rest obtained from reference TRBV7-2 and TRBJ2-3, is as follows: GAGVSQSPSNKVTEKGKDVELRCDPISGHTALYWYRQSLGQGLEFLIYFQGNSAPDKSGLPSDRFSAERTGGSVSTLTIQRTQQEDSAVYLCASSLTAGSTDTQYFGPGTRLTVL.

This clone was found once. It may be a read error: a sequence one base away is much more abundant. The chain joins TRBV6-5 to TRBJ2-3; tentative D call: TRBD2 (5 bases). The CDR3 sequence is 11 residues long. V was clipped by 6 bases and J by 6 bases, with 7 bases between them. The germline V gene has CDR1 MNHEY and CDR2 SVGAGI. The CDR3 sequence: CASSRGDTQYF. CDR3 coding DNA: TGTGCCAGCAGCCGAGGGGATACGCAGTATTTT.

This clone showed up just a few times. This chain links TRBV28 with TRBJ2-4; 7 nucleotides align to TRBD1. The CDR3 is 14 amino acids. Per germline, CDR1 MDHEN and CDR2 SYDVKM. With 2 bases clipped from V and 6 bases from J, the junction kept 4 bases outside the gene matches. CDR3 nucleotide sequence: TGTGCCAGCAGTTTACGCCGGGACAGAAACATTCAGTACTTC. Amino acids: CASSLRRDRNIQYF.

The chain couples TRBV19 to TRBJ1-6; D is perhaps TRBD1 (5 bases). V lost 4 bases and J lost 10, with 17 bases in between. CDR3 length equals 15 residues. Looked up from germline, CDR1 is LNHDA and CDR2 is SQIVND (reference sequence). The CDR3 sequence: CASSRTQGGDSPLHF. In nucleotides, the CDR3 is TGTGCCAGTAGTAGAACTCAGGGAGGTGACTCACCCCTCCACTTT. The entire variable domain, with the rest obtained from reference TRBV19 and TRBJ1-6, is as follows: DGGITQSPKYLFRKEGQNVTLSCEQNLNHDAMYWYRQDPGQGLRLIYYSQIVNDFQKGDIAEGYSVSREKKESFPLTVTSAQKNPTAFYLCASSRTQGGDSPLHFGNGTRLTVT.

The chain recombines TRBV5-1 with TRBJ2-1, with TRBD2 identical over 11 bases. The V segment lost 0 bases and the J segment 8 bases; nucleotides outside the gene matches: 7. The CDR3 totals 16 residues. CDR1 and CDR2 from the germline V gene are SGHRS and YFSETQ. For the CDR3, the DNA is TGCGCCAGCAGCTTGGTTCTAGCGGGAGGAACCGATGAGCAGTTCTTC. Residues: CASSLVLAGGTDEQFF.

J is TRBJ1-4 and V is TRBV30, with D possibly matching TRBD1 (6 bases). The CDR3 consists of 13 residues. Trimming removed 0 bases from V and 11 bases from J, with 13 bases in between. Germline V gene data show CDR1 as GTSNPN and CDR2 as SVGIG (reference sequence). The CDR3 DNA sequence: TGTGCCTGGAGTGTACTTGGGGGCGATAAACTGTTTTTT. It yields the protein CAWSVLGGDKLFF.

A few counts support this clone. The gene calls are TRBV11-2 and TRBJ1-2; 7 bases agree with TRBD1. CDR1 and CDR2 from the germline V gene are SGHAT and FQNNGV. Trimming removed 7 bases from V and 3 bases from J; junction bases left unmatched: 14. The CDR3 is 16 amino acids. CDR3 bases: TGTGCCAGCACCCCGGACCCTCAGGGGGTATACTATGGCTACACCTTC. Protein product: CASTPDPQGVYYGYTF.

In its sample, this clone was seen a few times. This chain connects TRBV15 to TRBJ1-2; 7 positions match TRBD1. In germline, CDR1 is LNHNV, CDR2 YYDKDF (reference sequence). The junction had 9 bases not matched to a gene; V was cut back by 6 bases and J by 5 bases. The length of the CDR3 is 14 residues. The CDR3 reads CATRNGDSSYGYTF. Written as DNA, the CDR3 is TGTGCCACCAGGAATGGGGACAGCTCATATGGCTACACCTTC.

The chain carries TRBV5-1 and TRBJ1-5; no clear D gene. Germline CDR1 SGHRS, CDR2 YFSETQ. The CDR3 has 14 amino acids. Trimming stripped 0 bases from V and 2 bases from J, with 6 bases between. CDR3 amino acids: CASSLGERNQPQHF. The CDR3 region has the DNA TGCGCCAGCAGCTTGGGGGAGCGCAATCAGCCCCAGCATTTT.

The chain couples TRBV4-1 to TRBJ1-1, with 7 bases aligning to TRBD1. There are 16 residues in the CDR3. Germline V lookup: CDR1 MGHRA, CDR2 YSYEKL. V lost 0 bases to trimming and J lost 6 bases; unmatched junction nucleotides: 10. CDR3 in DNA: TGCGCCAGCAGCCAAGATGAGGGCAGGGGGTTAGCTGAAGCTTTCTTT. Amino acids: CASSQDEGRGLAEAFF.

V and J are TRBV6-5 and TRBJ2-5; 10 bases map to TRBD1. V lost 7 bases, J lost 3 bases, and 5 bases stayed unmatched. Germline CDR1 and CDR2: MNHEY and SVGAGI. CDR3 size: 14 residues. The CDR3 reads CASTKTGGEETQYF. As DNA, the CDR3 is TGTGCCAGCACCAAGACAGGGGGCGAAGAGACCCAGTACTTC.

The rearrangement joins TRBV5-1 to TRBJ1-2; 8 bases are shared with TRBD1. V lost 0 bases to trimming and J lost 4 bases; unmatched junction nucleotides: 5. This CDR3 has 15 residues. CDR1 SGHRS and CDR2 YFSETQ come from the germline V gene. The CDR3 DNA reads TGCGCCAGCAGCTTGGACCAGGGGGCACGCTATGGCTACACCTTC. Translation gives CASSLDQGARYGYTF.

V usage is TRBV5-1 and J usage is TRBJ2-7; tentatively, D is TRBD1 (6 bases). Trimming took off 1 base at V and 5 bases at J, with 16 bases between the two ends. Germline V gene data show CDR1 as SGHRS and CDR2 as YFSETQ. The length of the CDR3 is 15 residues. CDR3 amino acids: CASSLLQAGTNEQYF. Here the CDR3 DNA reads TGCGCCAGCAGCTTGCTCCAAGCCGGGACAAACGAGCAGTACTTC. The whole variable domain, filled in from reference TRBV5-1 and TRBJ2-7, reads KAGVTQTPRYLIKTRGQQVTLSCSPISGHRSVSWYQQTPGQGLQFLFEYFSETQRNKGNFPGRFSGRQFSNSRSEMNVSTLELGDSALYLCASSLLQAGTNEQYFGPGTRLTVT.

In its sample, this clone was seen a few times. This chain joins TRBV5-1 and TRBJ1-6; D is undetermined. CDR3 size: 14 residues. V lost 5 bases and J lost 7, with 13 bases in between. Germline V gives CDR1 SGHRS, CDR2 YFSETQ. The CDR3 region is CASRRGRENSPLHF. DNA of the CDR3: TGCGCCAGCAGGCGTGGGCGGGAGAATTCACCCCTCCACTTT.

The chain employs TRBV6-1 and TRBJ2-7; 11 bases align to TRBD2. V was pared by 10 bases and J by 2 bases, with 4 bases of the junction left unmatched. CDR3 size: 13 residues. Germline CDR1 MNHNS, CDR2 SASEGT. The CDR3 coding sequence is TGTGCCACTATAGCGGGAGGGCCCTACGAGCAGTACGTC. It yields the protein CATIAGGPYEQYV.